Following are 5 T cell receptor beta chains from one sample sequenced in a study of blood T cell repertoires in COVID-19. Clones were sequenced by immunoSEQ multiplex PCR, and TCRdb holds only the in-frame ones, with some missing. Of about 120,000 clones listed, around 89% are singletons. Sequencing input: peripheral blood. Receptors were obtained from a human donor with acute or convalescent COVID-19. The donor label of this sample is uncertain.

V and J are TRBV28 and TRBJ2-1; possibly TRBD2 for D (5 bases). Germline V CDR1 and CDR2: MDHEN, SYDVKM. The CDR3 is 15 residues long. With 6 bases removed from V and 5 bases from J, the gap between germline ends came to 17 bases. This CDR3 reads CASRKDSFGNNEQFF. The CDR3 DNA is TGTGCCAGCAGGAAGGACTCCTTCGGGAACAATGAGCAGTTCTTC.

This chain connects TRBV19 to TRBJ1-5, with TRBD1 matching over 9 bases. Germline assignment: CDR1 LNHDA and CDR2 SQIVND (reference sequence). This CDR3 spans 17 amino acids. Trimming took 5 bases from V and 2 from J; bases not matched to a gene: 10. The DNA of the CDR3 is TGTGCCAGTAGTCCTCCGGGACAGGGAGCCCGCAATCAGCCCCAGCATTTT. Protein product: CASSPPGQGARNQPQHF.

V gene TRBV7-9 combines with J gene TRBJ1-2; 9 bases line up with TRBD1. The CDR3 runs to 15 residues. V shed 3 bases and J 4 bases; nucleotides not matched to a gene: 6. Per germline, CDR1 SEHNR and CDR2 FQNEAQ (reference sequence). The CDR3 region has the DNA TGTGCCAGCAGCTTGGGACAGGGAATATCCTATGGCTACACCTTC. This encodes CASSLGQGISYGYTF.

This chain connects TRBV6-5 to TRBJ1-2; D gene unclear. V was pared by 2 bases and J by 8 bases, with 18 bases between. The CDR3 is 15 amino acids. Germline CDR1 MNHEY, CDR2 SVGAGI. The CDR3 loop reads CASSYGIDYPEGYTF. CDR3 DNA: TGTGCCAGCAGTTACGGTATAGATTACCCGGAGGGCTACACCTTC.

As DNA, the CDR3 is TGTGCCAGCAGCCGAACCCGGGAACCGGCCACTGAAGCTTTCTTT. Translating it yields CASSRTREPATEAFF. The rearrangement links TRBV3-1 (or the pseudogene TRBV3-2) to TRBJ1-1, with D unclear. Trimming took 4 bases from V and 4 from J, leaving 16 bases between them. CDR1 is LGHDT, CDR2 YNNKEL, per germline (reference sequence). The CDR3 consists of 15 residues.